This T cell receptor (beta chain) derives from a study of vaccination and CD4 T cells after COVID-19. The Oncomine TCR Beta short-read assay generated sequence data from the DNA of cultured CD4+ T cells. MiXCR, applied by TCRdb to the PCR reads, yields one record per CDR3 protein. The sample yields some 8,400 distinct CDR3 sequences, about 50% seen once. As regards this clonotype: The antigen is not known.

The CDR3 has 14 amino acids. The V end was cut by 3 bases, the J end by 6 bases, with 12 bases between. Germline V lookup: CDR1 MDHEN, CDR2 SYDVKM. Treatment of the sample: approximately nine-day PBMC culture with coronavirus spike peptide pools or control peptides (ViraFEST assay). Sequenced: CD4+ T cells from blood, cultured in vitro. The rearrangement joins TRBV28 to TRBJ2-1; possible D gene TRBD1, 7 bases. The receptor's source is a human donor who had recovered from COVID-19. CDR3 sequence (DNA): TGTGCCAGCAGTTTGGAGGGGGCGAGCAATGAGCAGTTCTTC. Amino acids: CASSLEGASNEQFF.